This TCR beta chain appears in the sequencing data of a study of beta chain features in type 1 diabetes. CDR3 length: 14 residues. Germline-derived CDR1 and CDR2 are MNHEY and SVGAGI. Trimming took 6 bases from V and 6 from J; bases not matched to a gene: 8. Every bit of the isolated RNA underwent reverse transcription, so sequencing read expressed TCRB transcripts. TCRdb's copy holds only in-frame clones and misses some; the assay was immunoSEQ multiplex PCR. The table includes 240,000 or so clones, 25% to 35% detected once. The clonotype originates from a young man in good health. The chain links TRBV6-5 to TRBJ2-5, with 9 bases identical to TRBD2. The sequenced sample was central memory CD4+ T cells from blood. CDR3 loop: CASSPGLARKTQYF. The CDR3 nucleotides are TGTGCCAGCAGCCCGGGACTAGCCCGAAAGACCCAGTACTTC.